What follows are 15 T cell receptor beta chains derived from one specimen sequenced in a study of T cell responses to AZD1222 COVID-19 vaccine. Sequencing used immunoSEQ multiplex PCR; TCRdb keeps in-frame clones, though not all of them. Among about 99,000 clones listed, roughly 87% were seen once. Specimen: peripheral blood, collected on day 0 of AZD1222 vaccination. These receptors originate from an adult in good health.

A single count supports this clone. CDR3 loop: CASSLNKLYEQYF. The CDR3 DNA reads as TGTGCCAGCAGCTTAAACAAGCTCTACGAGCAGTACTTC. This rearrangement joins TRBV7-2 to TRBJ2-7; D is ambiguous. Trimming took 2 bases from V and 3 from J, leaving 8 bases between them. CDR3 length: 13 amino acids. Germline CDR1 reads SGHTA; CDR2 reads FQGNSA.

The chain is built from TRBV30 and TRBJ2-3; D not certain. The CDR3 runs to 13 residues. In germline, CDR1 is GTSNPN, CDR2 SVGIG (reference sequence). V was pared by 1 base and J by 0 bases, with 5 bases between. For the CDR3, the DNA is TGTGCCTGGAGTGAATCTAGCACAGATACGCAGTATTTT. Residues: CAWSESSTDTQYF.

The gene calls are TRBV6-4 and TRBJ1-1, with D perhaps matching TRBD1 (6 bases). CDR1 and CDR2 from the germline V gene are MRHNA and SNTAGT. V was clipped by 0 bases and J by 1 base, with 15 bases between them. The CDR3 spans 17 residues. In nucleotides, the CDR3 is TGTGCCAGCAGTGACTCTGGGGGCGGAGGACGGAACACTGAAGCTTTCTTT. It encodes CASSDSGGGGRNTEAFF.

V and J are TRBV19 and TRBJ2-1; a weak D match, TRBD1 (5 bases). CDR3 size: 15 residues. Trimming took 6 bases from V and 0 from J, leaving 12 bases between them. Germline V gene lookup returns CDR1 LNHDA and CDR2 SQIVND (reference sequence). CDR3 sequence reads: CASSSDSSSYNEQFF. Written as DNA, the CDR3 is TGTGCCAGTAGCTCCGACAGCAGCTCCTACAATGAGCAGTTCTTC.

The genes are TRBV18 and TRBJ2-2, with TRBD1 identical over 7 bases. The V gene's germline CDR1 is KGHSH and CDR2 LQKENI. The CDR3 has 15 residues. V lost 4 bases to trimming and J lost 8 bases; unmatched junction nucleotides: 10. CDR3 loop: CASSRRDSYAGELFF. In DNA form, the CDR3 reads TGTGCCAGCTCACGTCGGGACAGCTATGCAGGGGAGCTGTTTTTT.

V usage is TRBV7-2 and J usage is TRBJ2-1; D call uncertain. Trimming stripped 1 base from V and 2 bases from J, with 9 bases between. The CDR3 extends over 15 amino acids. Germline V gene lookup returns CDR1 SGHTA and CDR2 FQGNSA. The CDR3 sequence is CASSLESTAYNEQFF. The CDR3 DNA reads TGTGCCAGCAGCTTAGAGTCTACTGCCTACAATGAGCAGTTCTTC. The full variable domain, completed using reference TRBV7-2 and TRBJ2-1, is GAGVSQSPSNKVTEKGKDVELRCDPISGHTALYWYRQSLGQGLEFLIYFQGNSAPDKSGLPSDRFSAERTGGSVSTLTIQRTQQEDSAVYLCASSLESTAYNEQFFGPGTRLTVL.

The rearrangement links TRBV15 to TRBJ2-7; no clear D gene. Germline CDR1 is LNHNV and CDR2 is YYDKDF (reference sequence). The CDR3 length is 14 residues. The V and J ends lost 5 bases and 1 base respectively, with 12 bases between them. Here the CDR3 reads CATSRLVGSYEQYF. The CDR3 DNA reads TGTGCCACCAGCCGCCTTGTGGGGTCCTACGAGCAGTACTTC.

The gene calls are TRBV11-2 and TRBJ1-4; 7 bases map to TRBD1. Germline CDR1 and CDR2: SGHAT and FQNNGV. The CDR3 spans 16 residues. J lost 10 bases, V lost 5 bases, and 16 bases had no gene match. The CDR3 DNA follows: TGTGCCAGCAGCCCGATAGGAGGACAGGCAGGGGGAAAACTGTTTTTT. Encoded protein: CASSPIGGQAGGKLFF.

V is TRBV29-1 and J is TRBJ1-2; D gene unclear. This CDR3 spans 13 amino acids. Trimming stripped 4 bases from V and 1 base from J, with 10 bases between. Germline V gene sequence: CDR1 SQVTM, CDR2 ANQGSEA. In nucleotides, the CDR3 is TGCAGCGTTGGGGAGTCCTATAACTATGGCTACACCTTC. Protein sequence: CSVGESYNYGYTF.

The CDR3 region is CATSSHARGGQPQHF. The DNA for the CDR3 is TGTGCCACCAGCAGTCATGCCAGGGGCGGTCAGCCCCAGCATTTT. The gene calls are TRBV15 and TRBJ1-5; a possible D gene is TRBD1 (6 bases). The length of the CDR3 is 15 residues. V lost 3 bases, J lost 6 bases, and 15 bases lay in between. Germline V lookup: CDR1 LNHNV, CDR2 YYDKDF (reference sequence).

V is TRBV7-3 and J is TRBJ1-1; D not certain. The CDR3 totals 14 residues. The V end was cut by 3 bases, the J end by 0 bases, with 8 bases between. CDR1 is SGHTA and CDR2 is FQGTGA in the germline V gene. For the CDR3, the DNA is TGTGCCAGCAGCTTGATGCTCATGAACACTGAAGCTTTCTTT. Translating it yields CASSLMLMNTEAFF.

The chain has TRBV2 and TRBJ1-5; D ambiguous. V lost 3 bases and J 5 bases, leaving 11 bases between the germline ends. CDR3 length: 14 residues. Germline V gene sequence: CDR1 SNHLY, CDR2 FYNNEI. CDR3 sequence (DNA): TGTGCCAGCAGTGATACGCAGCGCTATCAGCCCCAGCATTTT. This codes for CASSDTQRYQPQHF.

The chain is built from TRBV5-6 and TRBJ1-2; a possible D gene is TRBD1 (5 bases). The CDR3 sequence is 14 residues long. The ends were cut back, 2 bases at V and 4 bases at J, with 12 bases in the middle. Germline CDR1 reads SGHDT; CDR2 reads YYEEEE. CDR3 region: CASSFWDRTYGYTF. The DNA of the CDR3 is TGTGCCAGCAGCTTTTGGGACCGCACCTATGGCTACACCTTC.

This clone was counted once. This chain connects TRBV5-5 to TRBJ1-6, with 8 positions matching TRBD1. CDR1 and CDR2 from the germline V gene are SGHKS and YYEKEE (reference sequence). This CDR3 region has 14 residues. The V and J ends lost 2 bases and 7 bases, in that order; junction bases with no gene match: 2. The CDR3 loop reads CASSFNRGNSPLHF. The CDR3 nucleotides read TGTGCCAGCAGCTTTAACAGGGGGAATTCACCCCTCCACTTT.

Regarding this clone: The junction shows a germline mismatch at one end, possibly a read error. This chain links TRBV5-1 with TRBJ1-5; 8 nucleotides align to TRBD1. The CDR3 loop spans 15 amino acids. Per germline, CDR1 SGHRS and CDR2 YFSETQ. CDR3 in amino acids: CASSTGQGEGAAQHF. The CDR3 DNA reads TGTGCCAGCAGCACAGGACAGGGTGAAGGAGCAGCCCAGCATTTT. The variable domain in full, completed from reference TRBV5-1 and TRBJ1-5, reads KAGVTQTPRYLIKTRGQQVTLSCSPISGHRSVSWYQQTPGQGLQFLFEYFSETQRNKGNFPGRFSGRQFSNSRSEMNVSTLELGDSALYLCASSTGQGEGAAQHFGDGTRLSIL.